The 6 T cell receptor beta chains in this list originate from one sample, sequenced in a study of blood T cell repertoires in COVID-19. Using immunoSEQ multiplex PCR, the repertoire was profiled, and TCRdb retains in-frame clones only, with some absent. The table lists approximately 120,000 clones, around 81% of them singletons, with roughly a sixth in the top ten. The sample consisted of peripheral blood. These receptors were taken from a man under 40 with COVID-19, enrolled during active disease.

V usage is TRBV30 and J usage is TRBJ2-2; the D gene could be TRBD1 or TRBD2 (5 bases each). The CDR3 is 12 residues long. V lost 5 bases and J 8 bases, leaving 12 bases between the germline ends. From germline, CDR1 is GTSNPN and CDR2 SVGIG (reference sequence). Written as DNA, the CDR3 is TGTGCCTGGGGGACCTGGGAGGGGGAGCTGTTTTTT. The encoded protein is CAWGTWEGELFF.

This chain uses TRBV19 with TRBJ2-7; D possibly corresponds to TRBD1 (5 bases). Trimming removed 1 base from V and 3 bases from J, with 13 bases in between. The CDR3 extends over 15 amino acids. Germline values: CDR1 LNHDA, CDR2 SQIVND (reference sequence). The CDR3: CASSIAAGPHYEQYF. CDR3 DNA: TGTGCCAGTAGTATAGCAGCAGGGCCCCACTACGAGCAGTACTTC.

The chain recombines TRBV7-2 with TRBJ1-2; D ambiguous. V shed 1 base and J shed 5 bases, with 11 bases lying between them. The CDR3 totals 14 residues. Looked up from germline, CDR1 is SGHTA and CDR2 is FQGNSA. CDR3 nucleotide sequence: TGTGCCAGCAGCTTAGACGTCGGAGGTTATGGCTACACCTTC. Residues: CASSLDVGGYGYTF. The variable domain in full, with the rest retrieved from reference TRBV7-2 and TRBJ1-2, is GAGVSQSPSNKVTEKGKDVELRCDPISGHTALYWYRQSLGQGLEFLIYFQGNSAPDKSGLPSDRFSAERTGGSVSTLTIQRTQQEDSAVYLCASSLDVGGYGYTFGSGTRLTVV.

For the CDR3, the DNA is TGTGCCATCAGGGCCGGGTCCGAAACGTCCCTCTCCTACGAGCAGTACTTC. As protein: CAIRAGSETSLSYEQYF. This sequence joins TRBV10-3 and TRBJ2-7; no definite D call. Deletions cut 6 bases from V and 0 bases from J, with 21 bases between. The germline gives CDR1 ENHRY, CDR2 SYGVKD. The CDR3 consists of 17 residues.

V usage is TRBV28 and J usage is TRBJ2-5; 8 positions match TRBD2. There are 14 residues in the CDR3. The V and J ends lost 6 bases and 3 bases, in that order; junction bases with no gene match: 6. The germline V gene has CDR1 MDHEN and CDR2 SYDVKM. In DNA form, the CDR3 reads TGTGCCAGCAGCCGGGGGGGCCGGGAAGAGACCCAGTACTTC. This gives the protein CASSRGGREETQYF.

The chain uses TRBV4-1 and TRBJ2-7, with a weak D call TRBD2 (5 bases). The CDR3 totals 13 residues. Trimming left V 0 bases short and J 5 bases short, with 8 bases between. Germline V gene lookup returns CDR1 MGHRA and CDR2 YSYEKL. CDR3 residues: CASSQDRGNEQYF. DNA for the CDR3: TGCGCCAGCAGCCAAGATCGGGGAAACGAGCAGTACTTC.